This T cell receptor beta chain was identified in a study of cytomegalovirus exposure and HLA in healthy donors. Both 60 Vbeta primers and 13 Jbeta primers went into the PCR. Measured with immunoSEQ multiplex PCR; TCRdb has only the in-frame clones, and not every one. The profile shows 100,000 to 150,000 clones, 80% to 90% of them singletons. CDR1 and CDR2 from the germline V gene are MDHEN and SYDVKM. This CDR3 has 14 amino acids. Germline trimming cut 5 bases from V and 4 bases from J; bases unmatched to any gene: 4. Sequencing was done on a sample of PBMCs. The chain employs TRBV28 and TRBJ1-2; 10 bases align to TRBD1. The clonotype was recovered from a middle-aged woman in good health and CMV-seropositive. CDR3 amino acids: CASSRQGAGYGYTF. The CDR3 region has the DNA TGTGCCAGCAGTAGACAGGGGGCAGGCTATGGCTACACCTTC.